This T cell receptor (beta chain) was retrieved from a study of T cell responses to AZD1222 COVID-19 vaccine. Turning to the study itself: Second-dose intervals near 4 or 12 weeks were combined.

TCRdb's table, derived via immunoSEQ multiplex PCR, lists solely in-frame clones and lacks some. This table has roughly 99,000 clones, approximately 89% appearing once. The germline V gene has CDR1 SGDLS and CDR2 YYNGEE. V lost 2 bases and J lost 7; bases outside the gene matches: 8. The CDR3 totals 15 residues. The rearrangement links TRBV9 to TRBJ2-1; 8 nucleotides line up with TRBD2. The sequencing used peripheral blood, collected on day 0 of AZD1222 vaccination. This receptor was taken from an adult in good health. This CDR3 is CASSVGRGGKNEQFF. Here the CDR3 DNA reads TGTGCCAGCAGCGTTGGACGGGGGGGAAAGAATGAGCAGTTCTTC.